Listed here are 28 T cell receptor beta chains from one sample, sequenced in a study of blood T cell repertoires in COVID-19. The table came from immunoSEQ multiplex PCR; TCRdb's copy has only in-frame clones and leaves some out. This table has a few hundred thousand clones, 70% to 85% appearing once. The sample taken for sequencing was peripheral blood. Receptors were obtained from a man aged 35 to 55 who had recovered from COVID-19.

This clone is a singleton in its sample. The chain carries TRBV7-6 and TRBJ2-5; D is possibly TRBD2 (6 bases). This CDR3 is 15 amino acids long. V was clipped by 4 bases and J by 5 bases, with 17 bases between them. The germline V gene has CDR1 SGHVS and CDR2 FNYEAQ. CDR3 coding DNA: TGTGCCAGCAGCTCATTACACGGGAGTGGGGAGACCCAGTACTTC. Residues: CASSSLHGSGETQYF.

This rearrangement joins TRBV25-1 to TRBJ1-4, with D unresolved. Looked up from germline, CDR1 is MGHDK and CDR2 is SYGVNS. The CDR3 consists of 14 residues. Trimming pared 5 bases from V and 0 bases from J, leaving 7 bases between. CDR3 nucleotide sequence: TGTGCCAGCAGTTTCGGGGCAACTAATGAAAAACTGTTTTTT. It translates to CASSFGATNEKLFF.

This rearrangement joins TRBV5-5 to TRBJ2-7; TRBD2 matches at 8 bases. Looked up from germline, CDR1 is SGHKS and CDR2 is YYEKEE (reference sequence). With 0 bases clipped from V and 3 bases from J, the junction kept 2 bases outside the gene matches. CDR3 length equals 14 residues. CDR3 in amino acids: CASSLAGGLYEQYF. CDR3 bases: TGTGCCAGCAGCTTGGCGGGGGGGCTCTACGAGCAGTACTTC.

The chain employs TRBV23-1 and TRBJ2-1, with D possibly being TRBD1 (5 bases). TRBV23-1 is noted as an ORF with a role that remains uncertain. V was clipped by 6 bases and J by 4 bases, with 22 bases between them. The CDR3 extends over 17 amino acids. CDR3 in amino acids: CASSNMQRQRRYNEQFF. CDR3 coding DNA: TGCGCCAGCAGCAACATGCAAAGACAGCGCAGATACAATGAGCAGTTCTTC.

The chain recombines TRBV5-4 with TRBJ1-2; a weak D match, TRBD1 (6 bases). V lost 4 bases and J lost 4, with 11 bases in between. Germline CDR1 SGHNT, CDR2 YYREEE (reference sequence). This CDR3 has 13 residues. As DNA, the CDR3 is TGTGCCAGCAGCCCACCACAGGGCTATGGCTACACCTTC. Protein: CASSPPQGYGYTF.

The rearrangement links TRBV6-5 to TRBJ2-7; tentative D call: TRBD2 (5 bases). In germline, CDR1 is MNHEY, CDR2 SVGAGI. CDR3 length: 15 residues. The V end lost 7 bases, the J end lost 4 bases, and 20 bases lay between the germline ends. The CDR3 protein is CASTYQSRGGYEQYF. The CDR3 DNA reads TGTGCCAGCACCTACCAATCCCGTGGCGGGTACGAGCAGTACTTC.

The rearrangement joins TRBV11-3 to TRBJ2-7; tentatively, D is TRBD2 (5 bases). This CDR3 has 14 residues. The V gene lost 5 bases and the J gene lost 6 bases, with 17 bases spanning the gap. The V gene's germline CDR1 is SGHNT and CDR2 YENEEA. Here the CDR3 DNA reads TGTGCCAGCAGCCCCACGGCGGGTGGAAGCGAGCAGTACTTC. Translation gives CASSPTAGGSEQYF.

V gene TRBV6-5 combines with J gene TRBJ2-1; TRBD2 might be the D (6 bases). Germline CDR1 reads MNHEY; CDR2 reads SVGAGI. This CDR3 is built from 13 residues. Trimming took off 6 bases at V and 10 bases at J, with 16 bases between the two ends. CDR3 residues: CASRGTSTHEQFF. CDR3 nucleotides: TGTGCCAGCAGAGGTACTAGCACCCACGAGCAGTTCTTC.

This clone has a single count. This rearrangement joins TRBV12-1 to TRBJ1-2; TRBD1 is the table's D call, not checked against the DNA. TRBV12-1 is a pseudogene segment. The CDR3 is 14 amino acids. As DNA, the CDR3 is TGTGCCAGCAGCTTTAAGGCAGGGGGCTGTGGCTACACCTTC. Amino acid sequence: CASSFKAGGCGYTF.

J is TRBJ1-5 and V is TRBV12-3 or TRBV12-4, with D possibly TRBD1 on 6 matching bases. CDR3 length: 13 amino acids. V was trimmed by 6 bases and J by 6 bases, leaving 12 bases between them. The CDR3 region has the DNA TGTGCCAGCAGCCCAGAAGGGGGTCAGCCCCAGCATTTT. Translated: CASSPEGGQPQHF.

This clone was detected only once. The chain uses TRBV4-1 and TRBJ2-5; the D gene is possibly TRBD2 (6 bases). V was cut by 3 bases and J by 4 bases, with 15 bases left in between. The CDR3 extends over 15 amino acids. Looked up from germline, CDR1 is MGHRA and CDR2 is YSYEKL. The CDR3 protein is CASSQGIAEGETQYF. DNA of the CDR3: TGCGCCAGCAGCCAGGGGATAGCGGAAGGAGAGACCCAGTACTTC.

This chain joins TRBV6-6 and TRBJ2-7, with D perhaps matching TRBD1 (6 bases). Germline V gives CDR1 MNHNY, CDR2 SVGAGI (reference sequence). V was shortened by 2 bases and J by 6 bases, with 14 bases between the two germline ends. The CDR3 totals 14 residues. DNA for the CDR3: TGTGCCAGCAGTTACACTCAGGGGATCGGCGAGCAGTACTTC. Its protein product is CASSYTQGIGEQYF.

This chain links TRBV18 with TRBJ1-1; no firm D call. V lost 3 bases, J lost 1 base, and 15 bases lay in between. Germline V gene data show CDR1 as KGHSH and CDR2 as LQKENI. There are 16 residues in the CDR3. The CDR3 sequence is CASSPPGMIRNTEAFF. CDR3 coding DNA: TGTGCCAGCTCACCCCCCGGGATGATTCGGAACACTGAAGCTTTCTTT.

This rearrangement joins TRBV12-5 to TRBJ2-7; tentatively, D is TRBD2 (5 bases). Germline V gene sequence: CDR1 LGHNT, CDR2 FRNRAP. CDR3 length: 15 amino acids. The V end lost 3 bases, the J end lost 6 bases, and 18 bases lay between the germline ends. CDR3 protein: CASGLGPGLQAEQYF. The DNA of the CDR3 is TGTGCTAGTGGTTTAGGTCCAGGACTCCAGGCCGAGCAGTACTTC.

The CDR3 spells CASSLTGRNTEAFF. The CDR3 DNA sequence: TGTGCCAGCAGCCTAACAGGGAGAAACACTGAAGCTTTCTTT. J is TRBJ1-1 and V is TRBV11-3; TRBD1 might be the D (6 bases). This CDR3 has 14 amino acids. With 5 bases removed from V and 2 bases from J, the gap between germline ends came to 12 bases. Per the germline V gene, CDR1 is SGHNT and CDR2 is YENEEA.

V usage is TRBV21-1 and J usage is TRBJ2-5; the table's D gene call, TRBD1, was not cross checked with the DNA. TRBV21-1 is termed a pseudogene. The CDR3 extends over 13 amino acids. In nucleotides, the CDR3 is TGTGCCAGCTTTCGATGGGGCTCGGAGACCCAGTACTTC. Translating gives CASFRWGSETQYF.

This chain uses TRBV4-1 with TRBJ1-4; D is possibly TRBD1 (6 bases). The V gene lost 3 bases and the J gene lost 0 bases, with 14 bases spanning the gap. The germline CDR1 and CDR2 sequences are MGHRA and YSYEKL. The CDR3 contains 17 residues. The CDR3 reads CASSQRTAAATNEKLFF. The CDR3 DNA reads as TGCGCCAGCAGCCAGAGGACAGCCGCTGCAACTAATGAAAAACTGTTTTTT.

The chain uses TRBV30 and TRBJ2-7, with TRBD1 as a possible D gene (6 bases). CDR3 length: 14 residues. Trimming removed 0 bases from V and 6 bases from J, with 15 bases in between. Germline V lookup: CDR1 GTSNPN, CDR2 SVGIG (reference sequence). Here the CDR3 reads CAWSVGQTLSEQYF. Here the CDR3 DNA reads TGTGCCTGGAGTGTAGGACAGACTCTATCCGAGCAGTACTTC.

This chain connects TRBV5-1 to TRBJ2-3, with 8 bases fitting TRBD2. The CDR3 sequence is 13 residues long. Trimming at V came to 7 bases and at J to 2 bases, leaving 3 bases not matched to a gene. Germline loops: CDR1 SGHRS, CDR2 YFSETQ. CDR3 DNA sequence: TGCGCCAGCGCCGGGGGGGACACAGATACGCAGTATTTT. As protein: CASAGGDTDTQYF. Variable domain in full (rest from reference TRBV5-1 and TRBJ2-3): KAGVTQTPRYLIKTRGQQVTLSCSPISGHRSVSWYQQTPGQGLQFLFEYFSETQRNKGNFPGRFSGRQFSNSRSEMNVSTLELGDSALYLCASAGGDTDTQYFGPGTRLTVL.

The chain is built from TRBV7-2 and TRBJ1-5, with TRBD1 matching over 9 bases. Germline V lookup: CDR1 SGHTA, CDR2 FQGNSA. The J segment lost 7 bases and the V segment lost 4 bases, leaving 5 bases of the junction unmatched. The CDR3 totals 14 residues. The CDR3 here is CASSSDRGIQPQHF. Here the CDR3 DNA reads TGTGCCAGCAGCTCTGACAGGGGGATACAGCCCCAGCATTTT.

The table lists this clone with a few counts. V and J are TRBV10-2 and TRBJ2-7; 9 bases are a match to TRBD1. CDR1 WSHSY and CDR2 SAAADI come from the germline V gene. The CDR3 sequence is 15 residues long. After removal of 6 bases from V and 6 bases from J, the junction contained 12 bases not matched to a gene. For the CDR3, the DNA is TGCGCCAGCAGCGGGACAGGGATCGCAAAGGGCGAGCAGTACTTC. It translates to CASSGTGIAKGEQYF.

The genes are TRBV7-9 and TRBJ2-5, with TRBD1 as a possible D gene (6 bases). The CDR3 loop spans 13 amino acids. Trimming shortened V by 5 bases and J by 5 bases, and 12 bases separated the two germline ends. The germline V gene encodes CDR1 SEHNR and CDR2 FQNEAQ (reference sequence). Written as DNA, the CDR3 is TGTGCCAGCAGCCGTGGGGGCTTGGAGACCCAGTACTTC. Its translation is CASSRGGLETQYF.

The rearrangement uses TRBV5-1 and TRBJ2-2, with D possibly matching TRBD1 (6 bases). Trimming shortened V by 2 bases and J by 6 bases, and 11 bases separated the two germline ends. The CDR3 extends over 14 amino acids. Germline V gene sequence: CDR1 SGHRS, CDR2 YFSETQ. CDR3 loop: CASSFTGFSGELFF. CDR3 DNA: TGCGCCAGCAGCTTTACAGGGTTTTCCGGGGAGCTGTTTTTT.

The CDR3 DNA reads TGTGCCAGTAACGCAGGCAACACTGAAGCTTTCTTT. Translation: CASNAGNTEAFF. The chain has TRBV19 and TRBJ1-1; D is uncertain. The V gene lost 7 bases and the J gene lost 2 bases, with 8 bases spanning the gap. The CDR3 has 12 amino acids. The germline V gene encodes CDR1 LNHDA and CDR2 SQIVND (reference sequence).

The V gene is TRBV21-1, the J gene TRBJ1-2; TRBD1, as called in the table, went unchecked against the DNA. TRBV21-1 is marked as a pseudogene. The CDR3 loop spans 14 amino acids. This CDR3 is CASSIRGTVYGYTF. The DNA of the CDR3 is TGTGCCAGCAGCATCCGAGGGACAGTTTATGGCTACACCTTC.

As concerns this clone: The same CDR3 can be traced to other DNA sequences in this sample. The CDR3 DNA reads TGTGCCAGCAGCCCACGCCAGGGGAACACTGAAGCTTTCTTT. Translated, it gives CASSPRQGNTEAFF. The rearrangement uses TRBV9 and TRBJ1-1; D may be TRBD1 (5 bases). The length of the CDR3 is 14 residues. Per germline, CDR1 SGDLS and CDR2 YYNGEE. Trimming stripped 4 bases from V and 1 base from J, with 11 bases between.

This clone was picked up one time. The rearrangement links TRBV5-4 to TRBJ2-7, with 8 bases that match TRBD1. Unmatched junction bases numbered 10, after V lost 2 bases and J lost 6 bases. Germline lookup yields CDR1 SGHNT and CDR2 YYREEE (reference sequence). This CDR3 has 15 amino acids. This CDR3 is CASSFEQGAYAEQYF. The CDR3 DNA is TGTGCCAGCAGCTTTGAGCAGGGGGCGTACGCCGAGCAGTACTTC. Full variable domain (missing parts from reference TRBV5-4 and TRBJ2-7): ETGVTQSPTHLIKTRGQQVTLRCSSQSGHNTVSWYQQALGQGPQFIFQYYREEENGRGNFPPRFSGLQFPNYSSELNVNALELDDSALYLCASSFEQGAYAEQYFGPGTRLTVT.

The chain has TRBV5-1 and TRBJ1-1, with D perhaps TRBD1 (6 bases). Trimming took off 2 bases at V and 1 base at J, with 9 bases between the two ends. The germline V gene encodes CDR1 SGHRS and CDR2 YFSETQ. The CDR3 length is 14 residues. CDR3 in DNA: TGCGCCAGCAGCTTACAACAGGGGAACACTGAAGCTTTCTTT. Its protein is CASSLQQGNTEAFF.